The 3 T cell receptor beta chains given below trace back to one sample, sequenced in a study of cytomegalovirus exposure and HLA in healthy donors (dated by TCRdb to 2015 to 2018). The library relied on the immunoSEQ multiplex PCR assay. The multiplex PCR relied on a mix of 60 forward primers for TCR Vbeta segments and 13 reverse primers for TCR Jbeta segments. TCRdb obtained this table from immuneACCESS and retained in-frame rearrangements with V and J assigned. These tables miss some clones; where compared with another copy, unresolved V genes account for less than half of the shortfall, and the remainder is unexplained. The sample has some 180,000 clones on record, 76% of them singletons. Around 1.6% of the sample goes to the ten largest clones. Sequencing was carried out using PBMCs. These receptors all come from a man aged 18 to 29 in good health and CMV-seronegative.

This clone came up once. The chain uses TRBV7-3 and TRBJ2-1; TRBD2 is a possible D gene (7 bases). Germline loops: CDR1 SGHTA, CDR2 FQGTGA. The CDR3 totals 15 residues. V lost 5 bases to trimming and J lost 12 bases, with 23 bases between them. The CDR3 DNA reads as TGTGCCAGCAGCCCTCAACCTACGGGGGGCGGGAGGCAGTTCTTC. Its protein product is CASSPQPTGGGRQFF.

The chain employs TRBV6-1 and TRBJ2-7; TRBD2 might be the D (6 bases). Germline-derived CDR1 and CDR2 are MNHNS and SASEGT. The CDR3 is 15 amino acids. V lost 6 bases and J 2 bases, leaving 17 bases between the germline ends. CDR3 nucleotides: TGTGCCAGCAGGGTCCGGGACGGGGGTACCTACGAGCAGTACTTC. Its protein is CASRVRDGGTYEQYF.

The CDR3 DNA is TGTGCCAGCAGCCAACTTCTCCGGCGGGACAGGCACTATGGCTACACCTTC. Protein: CASSQLLRRDRHYGYTF. This sequence joins TRBV4-2 and TRBJ1-2, with TRBD1 matching over 8 bases. Per the germline V gene, CDR1 is LGHNA and CDR2 is YNFKEQ. Trimming removed 2 bases from V and 3 bases from J; junction bases left unmatched: 11. This CDR3 is built from 17 residues.